One and the same sample provided the 18 T cell receptor beta chains below, sequenced in a study of OX40 agonist ivuxolimab in advanced cancers. Assay: immunoSEQ multiplex PCR; the TCRdb copy retains only in-frame clones and omits some. The sample has fewer than 85,000 clones, around 90% seen once; the top ten hold around 10%. Sequenced material: CD4+ or CD8+ T cells sorted from blood, taken in a trial of the OX40 agonist ivuxolimab. These receptors all stem from an adult with an advanced solid tumor such as melanoma, head and neck, liver or kidney cancer.

The rearrangement links TRBV9 to TRBJ2-3, with 8 bases that match TRBD2. V lost 0 bases and J lost 0; bases outside the gene matches: 3. The CDR3 is 16 amino acids. Germline assignment: CDR1 SGDLS and CDR2 YYNGEE. In DNA form, the CDR3 reads TGTGCCAGCAGCGTAGCGGGGGGGGATAGCACAGATACGCAGTATTTT. This gives the protein CASSVAGGDSTDTQYF.

J is TRBJ2-1 and V is TRBV7-3; D not resolved. V was trimmed by 5 bases and J by 0 bases, leaving 14 bases between them. Germline CDR1 reads SGHTA; CDR2 reads FQGTGA. The CDR3 is 16 residues long. DNA for the CDR3: TGTGCCAGCAGCGAAAACCCGGTCAGCTCCTACAATGAGCAGTTCTTC. Amino acid sequence: CASSENPVSSYNEQFF.

The V and J genes are TRBV11-2 and TRBJ2-7, with D hard to call. V was clipped by 1 base and J by 6 bases, with 19 bases between them. This CDR3 has 16 amino acids. Looked up from germline, CDR1 is SGHAT and CDR2 is FQNNGV. CDR3 amino acids: CASSLARAEYLPEQYF. The CDR3 region has the DNA TGTGCCAGCAGCTTAGCTAGGGCGGAGTATTTACCCGAGCAGTACTTC. The full variable domain, completed using reference TRBV11-2 and TRBJ2-7, is EAGVAQSPRYKIIEKRQSVAFWCNPISGHATLYWYQQILGQGPKLLIQFQNNGVVDDSQLPKDRFSAERLKGVDSTLKIQPAKLEDSAVYLCASSLARAEYLPEQYFGPGTRLTVT.

V is TRBV10-2 and J is TRBJ1-2; D might be TRBD1 (5 bases). The CDR3 runs to 16 residues. Germline V lookup: CDR1 WSHSY, CDR2 SAAADI. The V end lost 2 bases, the J end lost 4 bases, and 17 bases lay between the germline ends. CDR3 bases: TGCGCCAGCAGTGAGCTCGGGGCCTCTAACCCCTATGGCTACACCTTC. Protein sequence: CASSELGASNPYGYTF.

This chain links TRBV9 with TRBJ2-7, with 8 bases that match TRBD1. CDR1 and CDR2 from the germline V gene are SGDLS and YYNGEE. Trimming at V came to 0 bases and at J to 3 bases, leaving 5 bases not matched to a gene. The CDR3 is 15 amino acids. CDR3 sequence (DNA): TGTGCCAGCAGCGTAGCGACAGGGGTGGTCTACGAGCAGTACTTC. This encodes CASSVATGVVYEQYF.

The chain has TRBV6-6 and TRBJ2-3; possible D gene TRBD2, 6 bases. This CDR3 comprises 13 residues. Germline loops: CDR1 MNHNY, CDR2 SVGAGI (reference sequence). The V end was cut by 6 bases, the J end by 4 bases, with 11 bases between. CDR3 amino acids: CASRGGLADTQYF. The CDR3 DNA is TGTGCCAGCAGAGGAGGGCTGGCAGATACGCAGTATTTT.

Note on this clone: A junction boundary mismatches the germline segment, possibly from a read error. The chain joins TRBV6-5 to TRBJ2-5; TRBD2 matches at 9 bases. CDR3 length equals 13 residues. Germline V gene lookup returns CDR1 MNHEY and CDR2 SVGAGI. The CDR3 DNA follows: TGTGCCAGCAGTTACTCGGGACTAGCCCCCAAGCACTTC. Its translation: CASSYSGLAPKHF.

This clone was counted once. This chain connects TRBV7-9 to TRBJ2-7; 9 positions agree with TRBD1. The CDR3 has 14 residues. Germline CDR1 and CDR2: SEHNR and FQNEAQ (reference sequence). Trimming took 5 bases from V and 6 from J; bases not matched to a gene: 8. The CDR3 coding sequence is TGTGCCAGCAGCCCGGGACAGGGAAAGGGCGAGCAGTACTTC. Protein sequence: CASSPGQGKGEQYF.

This chain joins TRBV11-2 and TRBJ2-5, with D hard to call. V was cut by 1 base and J by 0 bases, with 12 bases left in between. CDR1 and CDR2 (germline): SGHAT, FQNNGV. The CDR3 runs 16 residues. The CDR3 here is CASSLGTSKYQETQYF. The CDR3 DNA follows: TGTGCCAGCAGCTTAGGGACGTCTAAGTACCAAGAGACCCAGTACTTC.

The chain is built from TRBV6-5 and TRBJ2-7; D gene unclear. V was cut by 4 bases and J by 6 bases, with 19 bases left in between. The CDR3 length is 15 residues. The germline CDR1 and CDR2 sequences are MNHEY and SVGAGI. The CDR3 reads CASSSPLRSGFEQYF. The CDR3 region has the DNA TGTGCCAGCAGTTCCCCGTTGAGGTCGGGTTTCGAGCAGTACTTC.

The gene calls are TRBV2 and TRBJ2-1; D call uncertain. This CDR3 has 11 amino acids. Trimming removed 2 bases from V and 10 bases from J, with 6 bases in between. The germline gives CDR1 SNHLY, CDR2 FYNNEI. In DNA, the CDR3 is TGTGCCAGCAGTGAAATGCCAGAGCAGTTCTTC. Amino acids: CASSEMPEQFF.

The CDR3 protein is CASSPGTGYEQYF. The CDR3 DNA reads TGCGCCAGCAGTCCCGGGACAGGCTACGAGCAGTACTTC. The J gene is TRBJ2-7, the V gene TRBV10-2; 8 bases map to TRBD1. Trimming cost V 5 bases and J 3 bases; bases outside gene matches: 3. CDR1 is WSHSY and CDR2 is SAAADI in the germline V gene. This CDR3 is built from 13 residues.

V gene TRBV25-1 combines with J gene TRBJ1-1; 7 nucleotides align to TRBD1. V trimming: 6 bases; J trimming: 10 bases; junction bases outside the gene matches: 5. There are 11 residues in the CDR3. Germline V gives CDR1 MGHDK, CDR2 SYGVNS. The DNA for the CDR3 is TGTGCCAGCAGGAGGGGGCGCGGAGCTTTCTTT. It specifies CASRRGRGAFF. Using reference TRBV25-1 and TRBJ1-1 for the parts outside the CDR3, the full variable domain is EADIYQTPRYLVIGTGKKITLECSQTMGHDKMYWYQQDPGMELHLIHYSYGVNSTEKGDLSSESTVSRIRTEHFPLTLESARPSHTSQYLCASRRGRGAFFGQGTRLTVV.

This chain joins TRBV29-1 and TRBJ2-7, with 9 bases lining up with TRBD2. V lost 7 bases to trimming and J lost 5 bases; unmatched junction nucleotides: 6. The CDR3 covers 12 residues. Germline V gene sequence: CDR1 SQVTM, CDR2 ANQGSEA. The CDR3 reads CSAGTSTDEQYF. The CDR3 nucleotides are TGCAGCGCCGGGACTAGCACTGACGAGCAGTACTTC.

In its sample, this clone was seen a few times. The J gene is TRBJ1-6, the V gene TRBV7-6; D is unclear. CDR3 length equals 14 residues. Trimming left V 1 base short and J 10 bases short, with 11 bases between. Germline CDR1 and CDR2: SGHVS and FNYEAQ. The CDR3 DNA is TGTGCCAGCAGCTTAGGGTCTGGCGAATCACCCCTCCACTTT. The encoded protein is CASSLGSGESPLHF.

V is TRBV4-1 and J is TRBJ2-7, with D perhaps matching TRBD1 (7 bases). This CDR3 is 14 amino acids long. The V gene's germline CDR1 is MGHRA and CDR2 YSYEKL. V lost 1 base and J 6 bases, leaving 13 bases between the germline ends. The DNA for the CDR3 is TGCGCCAGCAGCCAAGCACTCAGGGGGGTCGAGCAGTACTTC. Encoded protein: CASSQALRGVEQYF.

The chain recombines TRBV5-1 with TRBJ1-1, with 10 bases fitting TRBD1. This CDR3 is 15 amino acids long. The V gene's germline CDR1 is SGHRS and CDR2 YFSETQ. After removal of 2 bases from V and 2 bases from J, the junction contained 3 bases not matched to a gene. CDR3 protein: CASSLWTGGNTEAFF. The CDR3 DNA sequence: TGCGCCAGCAGCTTATGGACAGGGGGTAACACTGAAGCTTTCTTT.

The chain carries TRBV27 and TRBJ2-7; D gene ambiguous. This CDR3 is built from 12 residues. The germline V gene has CDR1 MNHEY and CDR2 SMNVEV (reference sequence). The V end lost 0 bases, the J end lost 2 bases, and 2 bases lay between the germline ends. The CDR3 loop is CASSLSAYEQYF. DNA of the CDR3: TGTGCCAGCAGTTTATCGGCCTACGAGCAGTACTTC.